This TCR beta chain is from a study of T cell responses to AZD1222 COVID-19 vaccine. Using immunoSEQ multiplex PCR, the repertoire was profiled, and TCRdb retains in-frame clones only, with some absent. The data contain approximately 70,000 clones, more than 80% of them singletons. The source was peripheral blood, collected on day 0 of AZD1222 vaccination. This TCR was recovered from an adult in good health.

Here the CDR3 reads CASSPYLNTEAFF. The CDR3 DNA is TGTGCCAGCAGCCCATACTTGAACACTGAAGCTTTCTTT. This sequence joins TRBV16 and TRBJ1-1, with no clear D. The CDR3 consists of 13 residues. Germline assignment: CDR1 KGHSY and CDR2 FQNENV. V dropped 4 bases and J dropped 0 bases, with 6 bases sitting between them.